Shown below are 3 T cell receptor beta chains from a single sample sequenced in a study of cytomegalovirus exposure and HLA in healthy donors. Some clones are missing from TCRdb's copy, which holds only in-frame ones; the method was immunoSEQ multiplex PCR. The repertoire has over 150,000 clones, approximately 89% of them found once; the top ten carry 4% to 4.5%. Sequenced input: PBMCs. All receptors come from a man younger than 35 in good health and CMV-seropositive.

CDR3 protein: CASSLDSNYEQYF. CDR3 sequence (DNA): TGTGCCAGCAGCTTGGACAGTAACTACGAGCAGTACTTC. This rearrangement joins TRBV7-6 to TRBJ2-7; D perhaps matches TRBD1 (6 bases). V gave up 3 bases and J gave up 3 bases, with 9 bases separating them. Germline CDR1 SGHVS, CDR2 FNYEAQ. The CDR3 has 13 residues. Together with reference TRBV7-6 and TRBJ2-7, the CDR3 gives the full variable domain: GAGVSQSPRYKVTKRGQDVALRCDPISGHVSLYWYRQALGQGPEFLTYFNYEAQQDKSGLPNDRFSAERPEGSISTLTIQRTEQRDSAMYRCASSLDSNYEQYFGPGTRLTVT.

The chain uses TRBV13 and TRBJ1-5; 8 bases map to TRBD1. The CDR3 consists of 16 residues. CDR1 is PRHDT and CDR2 is FYEKMQ in the germline V gene (reference sequence). V lost 2 bases, J lost 4 bases, and 7 bases stayed unmatched. DNA for the CDR3: TGTGCCAGCAGCTTATCGCAGGGGGCAGGGAATCAGCCCCAGCATTTT. Protein sequence: CASSLSQGAGNQPQHF.

This clone is a singleton in its sample. V and J are TRBV2 and TRBJ2-7, with D perhaps TRBD2 (5 bases). Trimming left V 6 bases short and J 3 bases short, with 9 bases between. Germline V gene data show CDR1 as SNHLY and CDR2 as FYNNEI. The CDR3 spans 12 residues. CDR3 nucleotide sequence: TGTGCCAGCAGGGACTTCTACTACGAGCAGTACTTC. Translated: CASRDFYYEQYF.